The rows below give T cell receptor beta chains drawn from one sample of a study of OX40 agonist ivuxolimab in advanced cancers. TCRdb's copy holds only in-frame clones and misses some; the assay was immunoSEQ multiplex PCR. The repertoire holds about 90,000 clones, with roughly 89% as singletons. The source material was CD4+ or CD8+ T cells sorted from blood, sampled in a trial of the OX40 agonist ivuxolimab. These receptors were obtained from an adult with an advanced solid tumor such as melanoma, head and neck, liver or kidney cancer. Each CDR3 is given with its conserved first and last residue. The D gene is left open where the match is weak. Size tells how often a clone was seen (once, few, many) or the class of an expanded clone, and some rows leave it out.

clone_size: .
v_call: TRBV7-9
d_call: .
j_call: TRBJ1-1
cdr3_length: 15
cdr3_nt: TGTGCCAGCAGCTTAGCGAGGGGAACGGACACTGAAGCTTTCTTT
cdr3_aa: CASSLARGTDTEAFF

clone_size: .
v_call: TRBV19
d_call: .
j_call: TRBJ1-1
cdr3_length: 14
cdr3_nt: TGTGCCAGTAGTATAGGGCAGGACAGTGATGAAGCTTTCTTT
cdr3_aa: CASSIGQDSDEAFF

clone_size: .
v_call: TRBV7-2
d_call: .
j_call: TRBJ1-4
cdr3_length: 14
cdr3_nt: TGTGCCAGCAGCTCGCCGAGGGAGCCCGAAAAACTGTTTTTT
cdr3_aa: CASSSPREPEKLFF

clone_size: few
v_call: TRBV19
d_call: .
j_call: TRBJ2-7
cdr3_length: 14
cdr3_nt: TGTGCCAGTAGCCCCCAGGGAGCAGGACCCGAGCAGTACTTC
cdr3_aa: CASSPQGAGPEQYF

clone_size: once
v_call: TRBV2
d_call: .
j_call: TRBJ2-5
cdr3_length: 14
cdr3_nt: TGTGCCAGCAGTGACTTGCGGCAGGGAGAGACCCAGTACTTC
cdr3_aa: CASSDLRQGETQYF

clone_size: .
v_call: TRBV6-5
d_call: .
j_call: TRBJ1-1
cdr3_length: 14
cdr3_nt: TGTGCCAGCAGTTCATTTACCCGGGGCCTAGGGGCTTTCTTT
cdr3_aa: CASSSFTRGLGAFF

clone_size: .
v_call: TRBV28
d_call: TRBD2
j_call: TRBJ2-3
cdr3_length: 15
cdr3_nt: TGTGCCAGCAGTCCTAGCGGGACCTACACAGATACGCAGTATTTT
cdr3_aa: CASSPSGTYTDTQYF

clone_size: .
v_call: TRBV11-2
d_call: .
j_call: TRBJ2-2
cdr3_length: 13
cdr3_nt: TGTGCCAGCCGACAGGTCACCACCGGGGAGCTGTTTTTT
cdr3_aa: CASRQVTTGELFF

clone_size: once
v_call: TRBV5-1
d_call: .
j_call: TRBJ1-2
cdr3_length: 12
cdr3_nt: TGCGCCAGCAGCTTGGTTGGACGGGGCTACACCTTC
cdr3_aa: CASSLVGRGYTF

clone_size: .
v_call: TRBV4-1
d_call: .
j_call: TRBJ2-2
cdr3_length: 11
cdr3_nt: TGCGCCAGCAGCTCAAGACTATCGCTGTTTTTT
cdr3_aa: CASSSRLSLFF

clone_size: .
v_call: TRBV30
d_call: TRBD1
j_call: TRBJ2-5
cdr3_length: 15
cdr3_nt: TGTGCCTGGAGCCCGGGACAGGGGCGACAAGAGACCCAGTACTTC
cdr3_aa: CAWSPGQGRQETQYF